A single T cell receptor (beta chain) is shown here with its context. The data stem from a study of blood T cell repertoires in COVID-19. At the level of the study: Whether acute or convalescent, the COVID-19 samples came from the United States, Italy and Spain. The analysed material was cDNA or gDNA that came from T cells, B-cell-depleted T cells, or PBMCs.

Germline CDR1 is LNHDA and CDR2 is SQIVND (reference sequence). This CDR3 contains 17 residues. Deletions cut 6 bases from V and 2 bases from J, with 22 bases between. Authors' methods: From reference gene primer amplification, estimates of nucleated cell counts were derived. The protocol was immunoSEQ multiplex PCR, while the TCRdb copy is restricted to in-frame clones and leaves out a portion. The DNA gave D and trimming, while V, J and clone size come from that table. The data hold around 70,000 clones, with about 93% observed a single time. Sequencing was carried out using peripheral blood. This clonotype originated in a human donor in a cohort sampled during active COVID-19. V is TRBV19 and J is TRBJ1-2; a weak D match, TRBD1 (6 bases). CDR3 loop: CASSRPPTGNENYGYTF. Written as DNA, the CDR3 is TGTGCCAGTAGCCGACCCCCAACAGGGAATGAGAACTATGGCTACACCTTC.